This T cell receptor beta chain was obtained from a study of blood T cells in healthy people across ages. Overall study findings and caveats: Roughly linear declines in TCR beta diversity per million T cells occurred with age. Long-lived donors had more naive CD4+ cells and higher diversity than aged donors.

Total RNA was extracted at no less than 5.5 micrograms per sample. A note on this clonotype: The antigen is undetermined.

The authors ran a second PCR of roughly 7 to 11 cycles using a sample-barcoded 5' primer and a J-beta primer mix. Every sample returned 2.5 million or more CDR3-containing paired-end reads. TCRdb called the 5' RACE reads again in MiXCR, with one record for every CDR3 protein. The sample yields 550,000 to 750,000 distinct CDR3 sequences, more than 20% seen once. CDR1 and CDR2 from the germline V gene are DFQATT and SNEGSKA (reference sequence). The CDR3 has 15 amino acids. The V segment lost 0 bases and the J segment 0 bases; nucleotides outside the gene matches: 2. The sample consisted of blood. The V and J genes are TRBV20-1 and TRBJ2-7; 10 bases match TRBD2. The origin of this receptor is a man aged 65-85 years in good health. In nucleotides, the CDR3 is TGCAGTGCTAGAGAGGCTAGCGGGAGCTCCTACGAGCAGTACTTC. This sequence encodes CSAREASGSSYEQYF.